Below, 25 T cell receptor beta chains from the same sample are listed, as sequenced in a study of T-cell memory formation after mild COVID-19. TCRdb used MiXCR to reprocess the 5' RACE reads, holding one entry per CDR3 protein. The profile shows 450,000 to 650,000 distinct CDR3 sequences, around 21% of them singletons. Sequencing was carried out using PBMCs or a T cell subset sorted from them (not recorded which). The receptors were gathered from an adult woman who had mild COVID-19 (a few samples of this study predate the infection). Cell type and time point are not known.

The chain couples TRBV5-1 to TRBJ1-6; the D is unclear. This CDR3 has 15 residues. The V and J ends lost 0 bases and 12 bases respectively, with 16 bases between them. Per germline, CDR1 SGHRS and CDR2 YFSETQ. CDR3: CASSLERGSTGPLHF. The CDR3 DNA is TGCGCCAGCAGCTTGGAAAGAGGGTCTACGGGACCCCTCCACTTT.

This clonotype has only a few counts. The gene calls are TRBV5-1 and TRBJ1-2, with 12 bases that match TRBD1. Germline CDR1 is SGHRS and CDR2 is YFSETQ. Unmatched junction bases numbered 13, after V lost 3 bases and J lost 4 bases. This CDR3 contains 18 residues. In DNA, the CDR3 is TGCGCCAGCAGCTCCCTTGGGACAGGGGGCAAATACAGCTATGGCTACACCTTC. Translation: CASSSLGTGGKYSYGYTF.

In this sample, this clonotype turned up many times. This sequence joins TRBV20-1 and TRBJ2-3, with 8 bases fitting TRBD2. Looked up from germline, CDR1 is DFQATT and CDR2 is SNEGSKA (reference sequence). The CDR3 length is 16 residues. Unmatched junction bases numbered 12, after V lost 0 bases and J lost 7 bases. CDR3 bases: TGCAGTGCTAGAGATCAGTTGAGCGGGAGTAAATATACGCAGTATTTT. Translated: CSARDQLSGSKYTQYF.

This clonotype was detected a few times. The chain has TRBV4-3 and TRBJ2-1; perhaps D is TRBD1 or TRBD2 (5 bases each). V was shortened by 4 bases and J by 4 bases, with 14 bases between the two germline ends. The CDR3 totals 15 residues. Germline-derived CDR1 and CDR2 are LGHNA and YSLEER. CDR3 residues: CASSPWAGSYNEQFF. The CDR3 DNA sequence: TGCGCCAGCAGCCCCTGGGCAGGGAGTTACAATGAGCAGTTCTTC.

This clonotype has only a few counts. The rearrangement uses TRBV29-1 and TRBJ2-7; D unresolved. This CDR3 contains 13 residues. V dropped 3 bases and J dropped 3 bases, with 12 bases sitting between them. Germline values: CDR1 SQVTM, CDR2 ANQGSEA. The CDR3, as DNA: TGCAGCGTTGAGGTGGGCAGTCTCTACGAGCAGTACTTC. Its protein is CSVEVGSLYEQYF.

The J gene is TRBJ2-2, the V gene TRBV6-6, with no clear D. V shed 5 bases and J shed 7 bases, with 11 bases lying between them. The CDR3 has 13 residues. CDR1 is MNHNY and CDR2 is SVGAGI in the germline V gene (reference sequence). In nucleotides, the CDR3 is TGTGCCAGCAGTCGGAACGGTAACGGGGAGCTGTTTTTT. Protein: CASSRNGNGELFF.

This clonotype was picked up a small number of times. The gene calls are TRBV12-3 or TRBV12-4 and TRBJ2-1, with TRBD2 identical over 13 bases. CDR3 length: 15 residues. With V trimmed by 6 bases and J by 10 bases, 9 bases remained unmatched. CDR3 amino acids: CASSYRLAGGDEQFF. The CDR3 DNA follows: TGTGCCAGCAGCTATAGACTAGCGGGAGGCGACGAGCAGTTCTTC.

The chain's CDR3 is CSVGGGSNQPQHF. The CDR3, as DNA: TGCAGCGTTGGGGGGGGTAGCAATCAGCCCCAGCATTTT. The chain employs TRBV29-1 and TRBJ1-5; tentative D call: TRBD1 (5 bases). The V and J ends lost 4 bases and 0 bases respectively, with 7 bases between them. The CDR3 covers 13 residues. CDR1 is SQVTM and CDR2 is ANQGSEA in the germline V gene.

The chain is built from TRBV4-1 and TRBJ2-5; weak D call: TRBD2 (5 bases). Trimming pared 1 base from V and 2 bases from J, leaving 8 bases between. The CDR3 contains 14 residues. Germline V lookup: CDR1 MGHRA, CDR2 YSYEKL. CDR3 nucleotides: TGCGCCAGCAGCCAAGTGGAGGTTCAAGAGACCCAGTACTTC. Its translation is CASSQVEVQETQYF.

The gene calls are TRBV7-9 and TRBJ2-1; no firm D call. The CDR3 contains 14 residues. Trimming removed 2 bases from V and 5 bases from J, with 10 bases in between. Germline loops: CDR1 SEHNR, CDR2 FQNEAQ (reference sequence). For the CDR3, the DNA is TGTGCCAGCAGCTTATGGGATAGGGACAATGAGCAGTTCTTC. Encoded protein: CASSLWDRDNEQFF. The variable domain in full, with the rest retrieved from reference TRBV7-9 and TRBJ2-1, is DTGVSQNPRHKITKRGQNVTFRCDPISEHNRLYWYRQTLGQGPEFLTYFQNEAQLEKSRLLSDRFSAERPKGSFSTLEIQRTEQGDSAMYLCASSLWDRDNEQFFGPGTRLTVL.

This chain uses TRBV20-1 with TRBJ1-2; TRBD1 aligns across 7 bases. After removal of 3 bases from V and 8 bases from J, the junction contained 15 bases not matched to a gene. The germline V gene has CDR1 DFQATT and CDR2 SNEGSKA (reference sequence). The CDR3 loop spans 15 amino acids. DNA of the CDR3: TGCAGTGCTAGCCCACCGGACAGGACAACCTTGGGCTACACCTTC. Translating it yields CSASPPDRTTLGYTF.

This clonotype was picked up a small number of times. The genes are TRBV6-1 and TRBJ2-7; 9 positions match TRBD2. Germline V gene sequence: CDR1 MNHNS, CDR2 SASEGT. V gave up 3 bases and J gave up 3 bases; unmatched junction bases: 9. The CDR3 is 16 amino acids. CDR3 DNA sequence: TGTGCCAGCAGTGATACTTGGCGGGGGGGCATCTACGAGCAGTACTTC. Protein: CASSDTWRGGIYEQYF.

This clonotype was seen only a few times. The rearrangement joins TRBV29-1 to TRBJ1-1; D ambiguous. CDR1 and CDR2 from the germline V gene are SQVTM and ANQGSEA. Trimming left V 4 bases short and J 2 bases short, with 11 bases between. The CDR3 contains 13 residues. CDR3 sequence: CSVAASYNTEAFF. For the CDR3, the DNA is TGCAGCGTTGCGGCCAGCTACAACACTGAAGCTTTCTTT.

This clonotype was seen only a few times. This chain uses TRBV7-9 with TRBJ2-5, with 7 bases that match TRBD2. The CDR3 length is 15 residues. Trimming at V came to 2 bases and at J to 5 bases, leaving 8 bases not matched to a gene. Germline loops: CDR1 SEHNR, CDR2 FQNEAQ (reference sequence). CDR3 nucleotides: TGTGCCAGCAGCTTATCATTAAGCGGGATGGAGACCCAGTACTTC. It codes for CASSLSLSGMETQYF.

The chain combines TRBV15 with TRBJ1-3; D is unresolved. There are 15 residues in the CDR3. Germline V gives CDR1 LNHNV, CDR2 YYDKDF (reference sequence). The V and J ends lost 4 bases and 0 bases respectively, with 10 bases between them. The CDR3 region is CATSKTASSGNTIYF. Written as DNA, the CDR3 is TGTGCCACCAGCAAAACAGCGAGCTCTGGAAACACCATATATTTT. Filled out from reference TRBV15 and TRBJ1-3, the complete variable domain reads DAMVIQNPRYQVTQFGKPVTLSCSQTLNHNVMYWYQQKSSQAPKLLFHYYDKDFNNEADTPDNFQSRRPNTSFCFLDIRSPGLGDTAMYLCATSKTASSGNTIYFGEGSWLTVV.

The V gene is TRBV20-1, the J gene TRBJ2-3; 10 bases map to TRBD2. In germline, CDR1 is DFQATT, CDR2 SNEGSKA (reference sequence). V dropped 4 bases and J dropped 5; count of bases not matched to a gene: 9. CDR3 length equals 15 residues. The CDR3 spells CSANFPGLARDTQYF. The CDR3 nucleotides read TGCAGTGCTAACTTTCCGGGACTAGCGAGAGATACGCAGTATTTT.

The rearrangement joins TRBV9 to TRBJ1-4; the D gene is possibly TRBD1 (6 bases). The CDR3 runs 14 residues. Germline assignment: CDR1 SGDLS and CDR2 YYNGEE. V lost 4 bases and J lost 0, with 7 bases in between. CDR3 in DNA: TGTGCCAGCAGCCAGGGGTCAACTAATGAAAAACTGTTTTTT. Protein product: CASSQGSTNEKLFF.

The chain combines TRBV6-5 with TRBJ2-3; D might be TRBD2 (7 bases). Trimming took 5 bases from V and 3 from J, leaving 18 bases between them. This CDR3 contains 16 residues. Germline V lookup: CDR1 MNHEY, CDR2 SVGAGI. In nucleotides, the CDR3 is TGTGCCAGCAGTAGGACTGGCGGGGGCGGGACAGATACGCAGTATTTT. Its protein is CASSRTGGGGTDTQYF.

J is TRBJ2-7 and V is TRBV10-3; a weak D match, TRBD1 (5 bases). The CDR3 spans 12 residues. V was pared by 4 bases and J by 2 bases, with 6 bases between. Germline CDR1 ENHRY, CDR2 SYGVKD. The CDR3 loop is CAISGQTYEQYF. CDR3 nucleotides: TGTGCCATCAGTGGACAGACCTACGAGCAGTACTTC.

There are a few counts of this clonotype. This chain joins TRBV6-1 and TRBJ2-5, with D possibly TRBD2 on 6 matching bases. The CDR3 runs to 15 residues. V was trimmed by 2 bases and J by 4 bases, leaving 14 bases between them. Germline assignment: CDR1 MNHNS and CDR2 SASEGT. CDR3 DNA sequence: TGTGCCAGCAGTGAAACGGGTCCGCGGGGAGAGACCCAGTACTTC. Translating it yields CASSETGPRGETQYF.

The rearrangement links TRBV24-1 to TRBJ2-1; 12 bases match TRBD1. The V gene's germline CDR1 is KGHDR and CDR2 SFDVKD. Trimming removed 1 base from V and 7 bases from J; junction bases left unmatched: 7. CDR3 length: 17 residues. CDR3 nucleotide sequence: TGTGCCACCAGTGATTTACCGGGACAGGGGGCGCAAAATGAGCAGTTCTTC. This gives the protein CATSDLPGQGAQNEQFF.

This clonotype has a count of ten or more. V is TRBV6-6 and J is TRBJ2-3; 9 positions agree with TRBD2. The CDR3 runs 16 residues. Germline-derived CDR1 and CDR2 are MNHNY and SVGAGI (reference sequence). The ends lost 5 bases at V and 3 bases at J; junction bases unmatched: 9. As DNA, the CDR3 is TGTGCCAGCAGTGACAATGCGGGGGGGCCGACAGATACGCAGTATTTT. Its translation: CASSDNAGGPTDTQYF.

The sample holds a few counts of this clonotype. The rearrangement uses TRBV25-1 and TRBJ2-7; the match to TRBD2 covers 8 bases. J lost 4 bases, V lost 8 bases, and 10 bases had no gene match. Germline V gives CDR1 MGHDK, CDR2 SYGVNS. The CDR3 runs to 14 residues. Here the CDR3 reads CASRGGTASYEQYF. CDR3 in DNA: TGTGCCAGCCGGGGGGGGACCGCCTCATACGAGCAGTACTTC.

This rearrangement joins TRBV20-1 to TRBJ2-5, with 13 bases lining up with TRBD2. CDR1 and CDR2 from the germline V gene are DFQATT and SNEGSKA (reference sequence). The CDR3 spans 18 residues. The V gene end was trimmed by 1 base and the J gene end by 4 bases; junction bases not matched to a gene: 12. The CDR3 loop is CSARGIPGLAGNTETQYF. For the CDR3, the DNA is TGCAGTGCTAGAGGAATACCGGGACTAGCGGGAAATACAGAGACCCAGTACTTC.

The chain couples TRBV2 to TRBJ1-1; no definite D call. CDR1 is SNHLY, CDR2 FYNNEI, per germline. V lost 7 bases, J lost 3 bases, and 12 bases lay in between. This CDR3 contains 13 residues. CDR3 in amino acids: CASKEDRYTEAFF. In DNA, the CDR3 is TGTGCCAGCAAAGAGGACCGTTACACTGAAGCTTTCTTT.